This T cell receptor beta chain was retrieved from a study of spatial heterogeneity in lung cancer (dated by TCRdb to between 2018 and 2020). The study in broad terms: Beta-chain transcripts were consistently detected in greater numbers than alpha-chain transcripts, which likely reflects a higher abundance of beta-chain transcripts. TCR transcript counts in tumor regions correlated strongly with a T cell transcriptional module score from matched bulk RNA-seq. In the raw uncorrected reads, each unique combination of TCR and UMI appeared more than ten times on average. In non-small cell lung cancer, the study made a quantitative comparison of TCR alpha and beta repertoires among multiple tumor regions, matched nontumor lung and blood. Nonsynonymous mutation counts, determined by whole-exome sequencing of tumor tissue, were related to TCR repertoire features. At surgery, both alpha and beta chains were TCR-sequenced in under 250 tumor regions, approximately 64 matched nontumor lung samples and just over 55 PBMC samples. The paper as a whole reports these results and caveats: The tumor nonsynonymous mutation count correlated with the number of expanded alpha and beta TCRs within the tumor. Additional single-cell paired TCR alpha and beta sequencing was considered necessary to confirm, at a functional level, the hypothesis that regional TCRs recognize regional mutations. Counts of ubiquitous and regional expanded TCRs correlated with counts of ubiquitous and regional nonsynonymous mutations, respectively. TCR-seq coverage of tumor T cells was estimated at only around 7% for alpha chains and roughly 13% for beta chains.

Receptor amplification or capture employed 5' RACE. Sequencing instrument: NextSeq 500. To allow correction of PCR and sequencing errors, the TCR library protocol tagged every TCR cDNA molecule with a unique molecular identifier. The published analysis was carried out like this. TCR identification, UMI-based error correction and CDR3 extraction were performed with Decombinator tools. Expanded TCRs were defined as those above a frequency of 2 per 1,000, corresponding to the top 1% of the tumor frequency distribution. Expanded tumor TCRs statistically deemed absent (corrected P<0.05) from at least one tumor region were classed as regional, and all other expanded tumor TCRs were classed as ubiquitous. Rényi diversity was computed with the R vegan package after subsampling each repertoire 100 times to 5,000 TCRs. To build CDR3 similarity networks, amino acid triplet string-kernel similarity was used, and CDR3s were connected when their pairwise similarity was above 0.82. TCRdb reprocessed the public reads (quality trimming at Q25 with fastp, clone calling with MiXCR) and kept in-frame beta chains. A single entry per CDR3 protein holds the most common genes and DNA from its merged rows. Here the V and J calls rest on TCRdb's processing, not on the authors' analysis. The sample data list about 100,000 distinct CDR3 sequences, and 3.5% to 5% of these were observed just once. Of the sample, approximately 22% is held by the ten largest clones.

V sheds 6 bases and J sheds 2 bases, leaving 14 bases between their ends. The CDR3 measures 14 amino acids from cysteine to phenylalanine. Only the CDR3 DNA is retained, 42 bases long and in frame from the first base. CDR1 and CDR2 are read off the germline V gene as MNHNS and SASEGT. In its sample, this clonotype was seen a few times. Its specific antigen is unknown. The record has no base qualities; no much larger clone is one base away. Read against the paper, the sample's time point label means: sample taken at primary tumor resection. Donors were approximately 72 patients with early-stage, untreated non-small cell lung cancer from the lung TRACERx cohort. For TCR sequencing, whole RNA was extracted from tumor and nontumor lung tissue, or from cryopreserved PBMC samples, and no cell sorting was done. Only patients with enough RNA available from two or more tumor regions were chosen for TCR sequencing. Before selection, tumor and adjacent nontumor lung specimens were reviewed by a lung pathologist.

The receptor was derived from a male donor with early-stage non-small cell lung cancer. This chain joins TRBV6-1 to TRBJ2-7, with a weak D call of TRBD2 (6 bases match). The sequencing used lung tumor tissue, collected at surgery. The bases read TGTGCCAGCAGATTATTAGCGGCAGCCTACGAGCAGTACTTC. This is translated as CASRLLAAAYEQYF.